The source of this T cell receptor (beta chain) is a study of CD8+ T cells in alopecia areata (dated by TCRdb to 2016 to 2019). Context from the whole study: Treated patients were enrolled in an open-label pilot trial of oral tofacitinib at 5 to 10 mg twice daily for moderate-to-severe alopecia areata. The RNA source kit depended on sample type: the PAXgene miRNA kit for fixed scalp, the miRNeasy kit for PBMCs, and the RNeasy kit for mouse skin. Patients on tofacitinib were biopsied at baseline and after 4 and 24 weeks of treatment, and several of the patients also had a later scalp biopsy. Patients received tofacitinib for 6 to 18 months and were then followed off drug for 6 months to check for delayed response and recurrence. Amplification of TCRbeta CDR3 regions was done by immunoSEQ multiplex PCR using 35 Vbeta forward primers and 13 Jbeta reverse primers. Human TCRbeta sequencing covered scalp tissue and sorted CD4+ and CD8+ peripheral blood T cells from patchy and totalis/universalis alopecia areata patients and healthy controls. In both human patients and the C3H/HeJ mouse model, the study applied high-throughput TCRbeta sequencing to look at T cell clonal expansion in alopecia areata. Clonality in the scalp was compared among normal scalp (n=4), patchy alopecia areata scalp (n=8), and alopecia totalis/universalis scalp (n=8).

Broader findings and caveats from the paper: Resident alphabeta T cells in normal human skin are also sequenced, complicating scalp TCR repertoire analysis, unlike mouse skin dominated by gammadelta T cells. Lesional scalp, especially in alopecia totalis/universalis, showed higher clonality and more expanded CD8+ clones than normal scalp, suggesting antigenic drive. Shared TCR sequences between patients were less evident than in mice, which may be partly attributable to HLA diversity in the patient population.

Explained via the paper, the time point label denotes: baseline before oral tofacitinib. Lesional scalp punch biopsies and peripheral blood were obtained from alopecia areata patients. PBMCs were isolated by density centrifugation and stained for CD3, CD4 and CD8, after which CD4+ and CD8+ T cells were sorted on a FACSAria. Reading from cysteine to phenylalanine, the CDR3 counts 16 amino acids. Left in the record is the CDR3 DNA by itself, 48 bases read in frame from the first base. V is cut by 2 bases and J by 6 bases, and the space between the germline ends is 17 bases. For CDR1 and CDR2, the germline V gene lists MNHEY and SVGAGI. Details on this clone: The antigen it binds to is not known. No clone much larger than this one lies a single base away; base qualities are absent.

The library was obtained by the immunoSEQ multiplex PCR assay. To provide template for TCR sequencing, every sample had RNA extracted and reverse transcribed into cDNA. SuperScript III was used to make first-strand cDNA, primed with a 2:1 mix of oligo-dT and random hexamers. A synthetic immune receptor repertoire was used to assess amplification bias, and residual bias was removed computationally. The original methods were these. Raw reads were preprocessed to remove errors, and CDR3 was defined according to IMGT conventions as the region from the conserved cysteine to phenylalanine. Clonality was calculated as 1 minus Shannon entropy normalized by log2 of the number of productive unique TCRs. Scalp TCRbeta sequences were cross-referenced with sorted blood CD4 and CD8 repertoires so that the CD4 or CD8 identity of scalp clones could be inferred. The clones in this table, taken by TCRdb from immuneACCESS, are in-frame only. Not every clone is retained; where verified, under half of the shortfall comes from an unresolved V gene, and the cause of the rest is unknown. That table supplies the V and J calls and clone size; D and trimming were determined from the DNA. Within this sample are roughly 250,000 clones, with 67% of them counted one time only. The top ten hold 0.95% to 1.5% of the sample.

The sequence derives from a human donor with alopecia areata. The receptor chain draws on TRBV6-5 and TRBJ2-1; TRBD1 is perhaps the D gene, given 6 matching bases. The sequences come from CD4+ T cells sorted from blood, collected at week 0. The sequenced DNA is TGTGCCAGCAGTTACCTCTTGGGGGCGCCGGGCAATGAGCAGTTCTTC. Its coded protein is CASSYLLGAPGNEQFF.